There are a few counts of the clone carrying this T cell receptor beta chain. As yet, its antigen is unknown. With a J-beta primer mix and a sample-barcoded 5' primer, a second PCR ran about 7 to 12 cycles. TCRdb passed the 5' RACE reads through MiXCR, listing each CDR3 protein once. The sample holds some 1.6 million distinct CDR3 sequences; about 32% are singletons and the top ten take about 11%. These data belong to a study of blood T cells in healthy people across ages. In each sample, at least 7 million PBMCs were isolated. Study findings and constraints: Per million T cells, TCR beta diversity dropped roughly linearly as age increased.

Between the trimmed V and J ends, which lost 2 bases and 1 base, there was a span of 5 bases. From germline, CDR1 is MNHEY and CDR2 SVGAGI. The CDR3 spans 14 residues. Sequenced material: blood. The genes are TRBV6-5 and TRBJ2-2; D not resolved. The receptor was isolated from a woman aged 25 to 45 in good health. For the CDR3, the DNA is TGTGCCAGCAGTTACGAAGTGAACACCGGGGAGCTGTTTTTT. Its translation: CASSYEVNTGELFF.